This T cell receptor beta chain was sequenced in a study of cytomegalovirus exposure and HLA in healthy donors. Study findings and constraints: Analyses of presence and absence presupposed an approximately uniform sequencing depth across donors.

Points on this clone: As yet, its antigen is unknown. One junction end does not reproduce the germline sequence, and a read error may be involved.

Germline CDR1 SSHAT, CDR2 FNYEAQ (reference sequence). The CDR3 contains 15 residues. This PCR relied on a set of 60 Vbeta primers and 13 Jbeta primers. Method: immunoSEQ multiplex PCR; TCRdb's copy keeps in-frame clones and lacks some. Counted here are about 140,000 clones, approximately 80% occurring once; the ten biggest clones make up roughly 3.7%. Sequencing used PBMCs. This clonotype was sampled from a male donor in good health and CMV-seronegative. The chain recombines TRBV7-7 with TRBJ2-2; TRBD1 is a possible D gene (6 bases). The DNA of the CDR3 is TGTGCTAGCAGCTTAAAAGGGGGAAACACCGGGGAGCTGTTTTTT. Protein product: CASSLKGGNTGELFF.